A single sample gave rise to the 12 T cell receptor beta chains below, sequenced in a study of blood T cell repertoires in COVID-19. TCRdb's copy holds only in-frame clones and misses some; the assay was immunoSEQ multiplex PCR. The table includes roughly 260,000 clones, about nine tenths detected once. Sequencing used peripheral blood. These receptors all come from a man aged 40-49 years who had recovered from COVID-19.

The chain employs TRBV11-2 and TRBJ2-5, with TRBD2 matching over 7 bases. This CDR3 has 15 amino acids. Losses at the gene ends were 1 base for V and 2 bases for J; bases not matched to a gene: 4. Germline V gene lookup returns CDR1 SGHAT and CDR2 FQNNGV. The CDR3 protein is CASSLGSSGQETQYF. The CDR3, as DNA: TGTGCCAGCAGCTTAGGGTCTAGCGGACAAGAGACCCAGTACTTC.

This clone was seen many times. The chain links TRBV5-4 to TRBJ2-1; 8 bases fit TRBD2. V was pared by 4 bases and J by 0 bases, with 6 bases of the junction left unmatched. The V gene's germline CDR1 is SGHNT and CDR2 YYREEE (reference sequence). This CDR3 region has 16 residues. The CDR3 DNA sequence: TGTGCCAGCAGCGGGGGACTAGGGGGCTCCTACAATGAGCAGTTCTTC. This gives the protein CASSGGLGGSYNEQFF.

This clone was counted at least ten times. The V and J genes are TRBV6-6 and TRBJ2-7; D may be TRBD1 (6 bases). This CDR3 is 14 amino acids long. V was shortened by 7 bases and J by 2 bases, with 15 bases between the two germline ends. The germline CDR1 and CDR2 sequences are MNHNY and SVGAGI (reference sequence). The DNA of the CDR3 is TGTGCCAGCAACATACAGGGATTTGCCTACGAGCAGTACTTC. The encoded protein is CASNIQGFAYEQYF.

This clone was observed a single time. This chain connects TRBV6-2 or TRBV6-3 to TRBJ2-3; possibly TRBD2 for D (5 bases). Germline lookup yields CDR1 MNHEY and CDR2 SVGEGT. The CDR3 length is 15 residues. Trimming removed 4 bases at V and 4 bases at J, with 15 bases between. CDR3 DNA sequence: TGTGCCAGCAGTTTCACGTTTTTGGAGGCAGATACGCAGTATTTT. Amino acids: CASSFTFLEADTQYF.

The chain uses TRBV5-8 and TRBJ1-6; 9 bases fit TRBD1. V shed 2 bases and J 2 bases; nucleotides not matched to a gene: 8. Germline V gene sequence: CDR1 SGHTS, CDR2 YDEGEE. This CDR3 comprises 18 residues. The CDR3 is CASSFTYRGPTYNSPLHF. As DNA, the CDR3 is TGTGCCAGCAGCTTTACTTACAGGGGGCCTACCTATAATTCACCCCTCCACTTT.

V is TRBV12-5 and J is TRBJ2-7; D possibly corresponds to TRBD2 (5 bases). The CDR3 is made up of 13 amino acids. Germline values: CDR1 LGHNT, CDR2 FRNRAP. Between the trimmed V and J ends, which lost 5 bases and 3 bases, there was a span of 11 bases. CDR3 in amino acids: CASGPGVLYEQYF. CDR3 in DNA: TGTGCTAGTGGTCCCGGGGTACTCTACGAGCAGTACTTC.

The rearrangement joins TRBV27 to TRBJ1-5; unclear D gene. CDR1 and CDR2 (germline): MNHEY, SMNVEV (reference sequence). The CDR3 is 14 amino acids. V shed 6 bases and J shed 9 bases, with 18 bases lying between them. CDR3 DNA sequence: TGTGCCAGCAGCCATGGAGGACCCAAGCGGCCCCAGCATTTT. Residues: CASSHGGPKRPQHF.

V is TRBV6-2 or TRBV6-3 and J is TRBJ2-2, with TRBD1 matching 8 bases. The length of the CDR3 is 15 residues. CDR1 MNHEY and CDR2 SVGEGT come from the germline V gene. V lost 5 bases, J lost 6 bases, and 8 bases stayed unmatched. Here the CDR3 reads CASSQRDRGPGELFF. As DNA, the CDR3 is TGTGCCAGCAGTCAACGCGACAGGGGACCCGGGGAGCTGTTTTTT.

This chain uses TRBV19 with TRBJ2-2; 8 nucleotides match TRBD1. The CDR3 sequence is 14 residues long. CDR1 and CDR2 (germline): LNHDA, SQIVND (reference sequence). V shed 6 bases and J 4 bases; nucleotides not matched to a gene: 4. This chain's CDR3 is CASRTTGATGELFF. The CDR3 coding sequence is TGTGCCAGTAGAACGACAGGGGCCACCGGGGAGCTGTTTTTT.

V is TRBV10-3 and J is TRBJ2-2, with 7 bases fitting TRBD2. The length of the CDR3 is 15 residues. J was trimmed by 3 bases and V by 2 bases; bases with no gene match: 3. From germline, CDR1 is ENHRY and CDR2 SYGVKD. The CDR3 bases are TGTGCCATCAGTGAGATGGCGGGAGACACCGGGGAGCTGTTTTTT. The encoded protein is CAISEMAGDTGELFF.

This chain connects TRBV7-2 to TRBJ1-2; D gene unclear. This CDR3 is 13 amino acids long. Per germline, CDR1 SGHTA and CDR2 FQGNSA. Trimming shortened V by 3 bases and J by 0 bases, and 5 bases separated the two germline ends. The CDR3 nucleotides are TGTGCCAGCAGCTTGGGCCCTAACTATGGCTACACCTTC. Translated: CASSLGPNYGYTF.

The chain recombines TRBV27 with TRBJ2-2; D is perhaps TRBD1 (5 bases). CDR3 length equals 13 residues. Germline V gene lookup returns CDR1 MNHEY and CDR2 SMNVEV (reference sequence). Trimming pared 4 bases from V and 6 bases from J, leaving 9 bases between. CDR3 region: CASSSIGAGELFF. DNA for the CDR3: TGTGCCAGCAGTTCTATAGGGGCCGGGGAGCTGTTTTTT.